This paragraph reports one T cell receptor (beta chain). Germline lookup yields CDR1 LNHDA and CDR2 SQIVND (reference sequence). The CDR3 totals 15 residues. The V and J ends lost 0 bases and 2 bases respectively, with 10 bases between them. The data are from a study of blood T cell repertoires in COVID-19. Study as a whole: Specimens from acute and convalescent COVID-19 originated in the United States, Italy and Spain. Sample material is recorded as cDNA or gDNA derived from T cells, B-cell-depleted T cells, or PBMCs.

In the study's own analysis: Reference gene primer amplification yielded estimated nucleated cell counts. Profiling relied on immunoSEQ multiplex PCR, and the TCRdb table lists in-frame clones only, not all of them. That table gives V, J and clone size, and the DNA gave D and trimming. This table has approximately 170,000 clones, under 85% appearing once. The chain combines TRBV19 with TRBJ1-2; no clear D gene. Sample: peripheral blood. The receptor's source is a man aged 70-80 years who had recovered from COVID-19. The CDR3 coding sequence is TGTGCCAGTAGTATAGAGTCTCGCGGAAACTATGGCTACACCTTC. Translation gives CASSIESRGNYGYTF.